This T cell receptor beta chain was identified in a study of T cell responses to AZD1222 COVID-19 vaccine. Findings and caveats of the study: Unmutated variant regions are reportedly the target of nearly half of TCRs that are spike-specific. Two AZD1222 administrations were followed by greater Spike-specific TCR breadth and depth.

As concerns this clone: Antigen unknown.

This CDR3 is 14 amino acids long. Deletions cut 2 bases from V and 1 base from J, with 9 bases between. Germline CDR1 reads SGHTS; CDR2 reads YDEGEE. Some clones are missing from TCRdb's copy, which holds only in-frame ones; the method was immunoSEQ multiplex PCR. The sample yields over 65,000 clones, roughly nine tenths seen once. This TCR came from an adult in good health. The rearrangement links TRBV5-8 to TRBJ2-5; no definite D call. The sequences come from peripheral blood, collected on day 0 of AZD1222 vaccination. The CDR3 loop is CASSLRASQETQYF. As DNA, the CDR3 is TGTGCCAGCAGCTTAAGGGCTAGCCAAGAGACCCAGTACTTC.